This passage covers 13 T cell receptor beta chains from one sample sequenced in a study of tumor-infiltrating lymphocytes in primary liver carcinoma. TCR beta cDNA was prepared out of roughly 490 ng total RNA by means of a constant-region primer. A slightly modified ARM-PCR protocol with three nested multiplex PCR rounds produced these TCR beta libraries. Forward primers for TRBV1-TRBV30 and a C-beta reverse primer served the first two PCR rounds, at about 9 cycles each. TCRdb fed the multiplex PCR reads into MiXCR, producing one record per CDR3 protein. The sample has tens of thousands of distinct CDR3 sequences, roughly three quarters seen once. Between roughly 17 and 31 mg of unsorted bulk tissue served as the source from which RNA and DNA were co-extracted. The specimen was liver tumor tissue from sampling region 1. Subset denoted: tumor region T1, superior pole. The receptors were sampled from a man between 35 and 55 years old with primary liver carcinoma and hepatitis B virus infection.

Note on this clonotype: A junction boundary mismatches the germline segment, possibly from a read error. The CDR3 DNA follows: TGTGCCTGGAGACTATATCCGGGACCCTACGAGCGGTACTTC. Translation: CAWRLYPGPYERYF. The chain is built from TRBV30 and TRBJ2-7; D may be TRBD1 or TRBD2 (5 bases each). Germline loops: CDR1 GTSNPN, CDR2 SVGIG (reference sequence). CDR3 size: 14 residues.

This clonotype was recorded once. The chain employs TRBV12-3 or TRBV12-4 and TRBJ2-7, with 9 nucleotides matching TRBD2. This CDR3 region has 12 residues. J lost 9 bases, V lost 7 bases, and 7 bases had no gene match. The CDR3 coding sequence is TGTGCCAGCAAAGCGGGAGGTAGTGTGCAGTACTTC. Protein: CASKAGGSVQYF.

V is TRBV11-3 and J is TRBJ2-7; no clear D gene. This CDR3 has 16 residues. Trimming shortened V by 5 bases and J by 0 bases, and 17 bases separated the two germline ends. CDR1 SGHNT and CDR2 YENEEA come from the germline V gene. CDR3 nucleotides: TGTGCCAGCAGCCTCCGACCGGGTCCTTACTCCTACGAGCAGTACTTC. Translated: CASSLRPGPYSYEQYF.

In regard to this clonotype: This sequence may be a read error, since a much larger clone differs from it by one base. V gene TRBV23-1 combines with J gene TRBJ2-2; TRBD2 matches at 8 bases. TRBV23-1 is filed as an ORF, its function uncertain. Losses at the gene ends were 5 bases for V and 4 bases for J; bases not matched to a gene: 6. This CDR3 has 15 residues. The CDR3 DNA sequence: TGCGCCAGCAGTGGGCGGGGGGTATTCACCGGGGAGCTGTTTTTT. Translation gives CASSGRGVFTGELFF.

For this clonotype: At one of its ends the junction is not consistent with the germline gene, which may arise from a read error. The chain links TRBV10-3 to TRBJ2-3, with a tentative D call TRBD2 (6 bases). Germline values: CDR1 ENHRY, CDR2 SYGVKD. This CDR3 comprises 11 residues. CDR3 coding DNA: TGTGCCATCGGTGGAGGGTCACTCTGGGATTTT. Amino acids: CAIGGGSLWDF.

This clonotype was seen once. The germline gene is not matched at one end of the junction; a read error may be the cause. Here the CDR3 DNA reads TGTGACAGCGTCCGGCTAGTGGCCGGAGAGCTGTTTTTT. It specifies CDSVRLVAGELFF. The rearrangement uses TRBV12-3 or TRBV12-4 and TRBJ2-2; the D is unclear. The CDR3 covers 13 residues.

The gene calls are TRBV11-2 and TRBJ2-1, with unresolved D. CDR1 is SGHAT and CDR2 is FQNNGV in the germline V gene. Trimming left V 1 base short and J 8 bases short, with 6 bases between. This CDR3 is 12 amino acids long. The CDR3 nucleotides read TGTGCCAGCAGCTTAGTAGGACATGAGCAGTTCTTC. Its translation is CASSLVGHEQFF.

This clonotype is classed as medium-sized. V usage is TRBV6-1 and J usage is TRBJ2-2, with TRBD2 matching 11 bases. The CDR3 loop spans 14 amino acids. V lost 8 bases and J lost 5; bases outside the gene matches: 4. Germline CDR1 and CDR2: MNHNS and SASEGT. Here the CDR3 reads CASGGLAVTGELFF. CDR3 nucleotide sequence: TGTGCCAGCGGGGGACTAGCGGTGACCGGGGAGCTGTTTTTT.

With regard to this clonotype: An end of the junction differs from the germline gene, which may be a read error. This chain connects TRBV29-1 to TRBJ2-7, with D tentatively TRBD1 or TRBD2 (5 bases each). The CDR3 runs to 12 residues. The germline gives CDR1 SQVTM, CDR2 ANQGSEA. The CDR3 loop is CGVRDDSMEQYF. As DNA, the CDR3 is TGCGGCGTACGGGACGACTCGATGGAGCAATACTTC.

As to this clonotype: With a much larger clone just one base away, this may be a read error. This chain joins TRBV5-5 and TRBJ2-7; maybe TRBD2 (5 bases). The CDR3 totals 15 residues. CDR1 is SGHKS and CDR2 is YYEKEE in the germline V gene (reference sequence). The CDR3: CASSLEAVQRSERYF. The CDR3 coding sequence is TGTGCCAGCAGCTTGGAAGCGGTCCAGCGTAGCGAGCGGTACTTC. The whole variable domain, remainder taken from reference TRBV5-5 and TRBJ2-7, is DAGVTQSPTHLIKTRGQQVTLRCSPISGHKSVSWYQQVLGQGPQFIFQYYEKEERGRGNFPDRFSARQFPNYSSELNVNALLLGDSALYLCASSLEAVQRSERYFGPGTRLTVT.

This clonotype was observed at least ten times. In this CDR3 the conserved last residue, phenylalanine or tryptophan, is missing, so a read error is likely. This chain connects TRBV12-3 or TRBV12-4 to TRBJ2-5; D may be TRBD2 (6 bases). The CDR3 runs to 15 residues. Trimming shortened V by 6 bases and J by 3 bases, and 17 bases separated the two germline ends. The CDR3 DNA sequence: TGTGCCAGCAGCACCTACCCCGGGAGCGAAGAGACCCAGTACTTA. Amino acid sequence: CASSTYPGSEETQYL.

This clonotype came up once. Mismatch with germline at one junction end may stem from a read error. This sequence joins TRBV5-6 and TRBJ1-2; D uncertain. The CDR3 consists of 14 residues. The germline V gene encodes CDR1 SGHDT and CDR2 YYEEEE. The CDR3 here is CARSLLTAVYGHTF. DNA of the CDR3: TGTGCCAGGAGCTTGTTGACTGCAGTTTATGGCCACACCTTC.

Comment on this clonotype: Given the absence of the conserved phenylalanine or tryptophan at the CDR3 end, a read error is likely. It is unclear where the CDR3 begins or ends on the DNA, so no DNA is shown, and the CDR3 is as TCRdb lists it. The J gene is TRBJ1-6, the V gene TRBV5-4. The CDR3 has 13 residues if both end residues are counted. Germline V lookup: CDR1 SGHNT, CDR2 YYREEE (reference sequence). CDR3: CASSIEPEGAPRL.